This TCR beta chain was retrieved from a study of T cell repertoires in cytomegalovirus infection. Overall study: Shared public TCR beta signatures pointed to both CMV infection and a matching HLA type.

Study conclusions and caveats: Dominant in the ex vivo response were TCR beta clonotypes restricted by HLA-C and specific for CMV. People with CMV and the relevant HLA were identified by cumulative public TCR beta family frequency.

Trimming took 4 bases from V and 1 from J, leaving 14 bases between them. CDR1 and CDR2 (germline): SGDLS, YYNGEE. The CDR3 runs 15 residues. In TCRdb, the reads were re-called with MiXCR into one record per CDR3 protein. The data show about 310,000 distinct CDR3 sequences, 8% to 10% seen once. Only a few counts were recorded for this clonotype. The antigen is undetermined. The clonotype originates from a human donor in good health (CMV status not recorded). Some clones in this sample may be carry-over from other donors' samples. The rearrangement joins TRBV9 to TRBJ2-5; D is possibly TRBD1 or TRBD2 (5 bases each). Sequencing used PBMCs. CDR3 nucleotide sequence: TGTGCCAGCAGCTTGCGGACGGGGACCCAAGAGACCCAGTACTTC. Protein product: CASSLRTGTQETQYF.